A selection of T cell receptor beta chains follows, all from one sample in a study of OX40 agonist ivuxolimab in advanced cancers. Data came from immunoSEQ multiplex PCR; TCRdb stores just in-frame clones and leaves some out. The table has tens of thousands of clones, about 90% seen once. The specimen comprised CD4+ or CD8+ T cells sorted from blood, sampled in a trial of the OX40 agonist ivuxolimab. These receptors came from an adult with an advanced solid tumor such as melanoma, head and neck, liver or kidney cancer. CDR3s include the opening cysteine and the closing phenylalanine or tryptophan. The order of the fields is D gene, J gene, clone size, V gene, CDR3 protein, CDR3 DNA. A D gene is named only where the DNA matches it firmly. Clone size is shown for a subset of rows, as once, few, many or a class of expanded clone.

-	TRBJ2-2	-	TRBV7-7	CASSLQAGWTGELFF	TGTGCTAGCAGCTTACAGGCCGGGTGGACCGGGGAGCTGTTTTTT
-	TRBJ1-2	-	TRBV28	CASRGPGEGRGLVGYTF	TGTGCCAGCAGAGGCCCCGGGGAGGGGAGGGGCCTGGTTGGCTACACCTTC
-	TRBJ2-2	once	TRBV2	CASSVSGNTGELFF	TGTGCCAGCAGTGTTAGCGGCAACACCGGGGAGCTGTTTTTT
TRBD1	TRBJ1-2	-	TRBV7-9	CASSLGGTAINYGYTF	TGTGCCAGCAGCTTAGGGGGGACAGCAATTAACTATGGCTACACCTTC
-	TRBJ2-2	-	TRBV27	CASKTGGNTGELFF	TGTGCCAGCAAGACAGGCGGAAACACCGGGGAGCTGTTTTTT
-	TRBJ1-4	-	TRBV6-1	CASSEAGPRGEKLFF	TGTGCCAGCAGTGAAGCGGGGCCCAGGGGTGAAAAACTGTTTTTT
-	TRBJ2-3	-	TRBV5-1	CASSPGYGSTDTQYF	TGCGCCAGCAGCCCCGGGTATGGAAGCACAGATACGCAGTATTTT
-	TRBJ2-1	-	TRBV19	CASSEDNYNEQFF	TGTGCCAGTAGTGAGGACAATTACAATGAGCAGTTCTTC
TRBD1	TRBJ2-7	-	TRBV11-3	CASSPGTETYEQYF	TGTGCCAGCAGCCCGGGGACAGAAACCTACGAGCAGTACTTC
TRBD1	TRBJ1-2	-	TRBV7-9	CASSSMDRAYGYTF	TGTGCCAGCAGCTCCATGGACAGGGCCTATGGCTACACCTTC
-	TRBJ1-3	-	TRBV29-1	CSVVISGNTIYF	TGCAGCGTTGTTATTTCTGGAAACACCATATATTTT
TRBD1	TRBJ2-1	-	TRBV6-1	CASSTQGALNEKQFF	TGTGCCAGCAGTACGCAGGGGGCCCTCAATGAGAAGCAGTTCTTC
-	TRBJ2-3	-	TRBV6-1	CASSAYTDTQYF	TGTGCCAGCAGTGCATACACAGATACGCAGTATTTT
-	TRBJ2-1	-	TRBV19	CASSIRAVYNEQFF	TGTGCCAGTAGTATCAGGGCCGTTTACAATGAGCAGTTCTTC
-	TRBJ2-3	-	TRBV5-1	CASSWGHGGTDTQYF	TGCGCCAGCAGCTGGGGACATGGGGGTACAGATACGCAGTATTTT
TRBD1	TRBJ2-7	-	TRBV27	CASSTRQGHFSYEQYF	TGTGCCAGCAGTACTCGACAGGGGCATTTCTCCTACGAGCAGTACTTC
-	TRBJ1-2	-	TRBV2	CASSLGRKFYGYTF	TGTGCCAGCAGTTTGGGACGGAAATTCTATGGCTACACCTTC
-	TRBJ1-1	-	TRBV16	CASSDRGDTEAFF	TGTGCCAGCAGCGATCGGGGGGACACTGAAGCTTTCTTT
TRBD1	TRBJ1-6	-	TRBV10-3	CASWDRFYNSPLHF	TGTGCAAGTTGGGACAGGTTCTATAATTCACCCCTCCACTTT
-	TRBJ2-7	-	TRBV7-6	CASSLASESSYEQYF	TGTGCCAGCAGCTTAGCCTCAGAATCCTCCTACGAGCAGTACTTC
TRBD2	TRBJ2-3	-	TRBV7-2	CASSLQGGSTDTQYF	TGTGCCAGCAGCTTGCAGGGAGGGAGCACAGATACGCAGTATTTT
-	TRBJ2-3	-	TRBV5-8	CASSPQSGADTQYF	TGTGCCAGCAGCCCACAGTCGGGAGCCGATACGCAGTATTTT
-	TRBJ2-3	-	TRBV13	CAGAGPRGGLTDTQYF	TGTGCCGGCGCCGGGCCCAGGGGAGGGCTCACAGATACGCAGTATTTT
-	TRBJ1-2	-	TRBV7-9	CASSRQEEQGYTF	TGTGCCAGCAGTCGACAGGAAGAACAGGGCTACACCTTC
-	TRBJ2-3	-	TRBV9	CASSVDLGNTQYF	TGTGCCAGCAGCGTAGATTTGGGGAATACGCAGTATTTT
-	TRBJ2-7	-	TRBV14	CASSQGPIAGEQYF	TGTGCCAGCAGCCAAGGCCCCATAGCTGGCGAGCAGTACTTC
-	TRBJ2-2	-	TRBV9	CASSGGGRSHTGELFF	TGTGCCAGCAGCGGGGGGGGGCGCTCCCACACCGGGGAGCTGTTTTTT
-	TRBJ1-5	-	TRBV28	CASSFSPGVGQPQHF	TGTGCCAGCAGTTTCTCTCCAGGGGTGGGTCAGCCCCAGCATTTT
TRBD2	TRBJ2-7	-	TRBV27	CASSLGRGGAGKEQYF	TGTGCCAGCAGTTTGGGCCGCGGGGGGGCGGGAAAAGAGCAGTACTTC
-	TRBJ1-4	-	TRBV19	CASSLQAKNEKLFF	TGTGCCAGTAGCTTACAGGCAAAGAATGAAAAACTGTTTTTT
-	TRBJ2-7	-	TRBV5-1	CASSLAGAGYEQYF	TGCGCCAGCAGCTTGGCCGGGGCCGGCTACGAGCAGTACTTC
-	TRBJ1-6	-	TRBV28	CASSSVVSPLHF	TGTGCCAGCAGTTCCGTTGTTTCACCCCTCCACTTT
-	TRBJ1-3	-	TRBV14	CASSQAGVGNTIYF	TGTGCCAGCAGCCAAGCCGGGGTTGGAAACACCATATATTTT
TRBD1	TRBJ2-1	-	TRBV30	CAWRGQGVSQSYNEQFF	TGTGCCTGGAGGGGACAGGGGGTCTCGCAATCCTACAATGAGCAGTTCTTC
TRBD2	TRBJ2-1	few	TRBV7-2	CASSLEAGGSNEQFF	TGTGCCAGCAGCTTAGAAGCGGGAGGGAGCAATGAGCAGTTCTTC
-	TRBJ2-7	-	TRBV18	CASSVTVSYEQYF	TGTGCCAGCTCAGTGACAGTTTCCTACGAGCAGTACTTC
-	TRBJ1-1	once	TRBV14	CASSQARPGGVGEAFF	TGTGCCAGCAGCCAAGCCCGCCCTGGGGGGGTAGGTGAAGCTTTCTTT
-	TRBJ1-2	-	TRBV5-1	CASSLVGFGYTF	TGCGCCAGCAGCTTGGTCGGCTTTGGCTACACCTTC
TRBD1	TRBJ2-1	-	TRBV7-9	CASSSAGQGSLVNEQFF	TGTGCCAGCAGCTCGGCCGGACAGGGTTCACTGGTCAATGAGCAGTTCTTC
-	TRBJ1-4	-	TRBV5-8	CASSFFRQGTSNEKLFF	TGTGCCAGCAGCTTTTTTCGGCAGGGGACGAGTAATGAAAAACTGTTTTTT
-	TRBJ1-1	-	TRBV11-2	CASGPSWGNTEAFF	TGTGCCAGCGGACCTTCCTGGGGGAACACTGAAGCTTTCTTT
-	TRBJ1-2	once	TRBV18	CASSPPEGIGYGYTF	TGTGCCAGCTCACCACCGGAAGGAATTGGATATGGCTACACCTTC
-	TRBJ2-3	-	TRBV19	CASSTFTDTQYF	TGTGCCAGTAGTACTTTCACAGATACGCAGTATTTT
TRBD1	TRBJ1-2	-	TRBV28	CASIISRQGPYGYTF	TGTGCCAGCATCATCTCCCGACAGGGGCCCTATGGCTACACCTTC
-	TRBJ2-1	once	TRBV11-3	CASSFQGWNEQFF	TGTGCCAGCAGCTTCCAGGGTTGGAATGAGCAGTTCTTC
TRBD1	TRBJ1-2	-	TRBV7-6	CASSSGQSNYGYTF	TGTGCCAGCAGCTCGGGACAGAGTAACTATGGCTACACCTTC
-	TRBJ2-4	-	TRBV5-1	CASSLEARQENIQYF	TGCGCCAGCAGCTTGGAAGCGCGGCAGGAAAACATTCAGTACTTC
-	TRBJ2-3	once	TRBV6-1	CASSEDRRGTDTQYF	TGTGCCAGCAGTGAAGACAGGCGGGGCACAGATACGCAGTATTTT